The present T cell receptor beta chain was sequenced within a study of T cell responses to AZD1222 COVID-19 vaccine (dated by TCRdb to about 2021). For context, the study as a whole: TCR sequencing covered some 240 trial participants: 200 to 220 given two doses of AZD1222 and around 26 given two doses of MenACWY control vaccine. Trial participants were enrolled into age subgroups of 18-55, 56-69 and 70-plus years, which contained approximately 150, 28 and 58 TCR-sequenced participants, respectively. Study-wide conclusions, independent of this receptor: Reportedly, close to half of the unique spike-specific TCRs recognized epitopes lying outside the regions that are mutated in the B.1.351 and B.1.1.7 variants. Participants were mostly white British and included more females than males, and it was suggested by the authors that clonal diversity may have been underestimated. Conclusions about previously exposed vaccinees were limited because only a handful of AZD1222 recipients were SARS-CoV-2 seropositive at baseline. Because no day 14 peak-response samples were available, the repertoires could be characterized only after the peak T cell response. CD4 TCRs associated with the vaccine covered the entire spike protein, and the dominant responses were in regions 160-218 and 743-854. In the small 56-69-year group, the increase in depth fell short of significance, most likely because of low power. After two AZD1222 doses, spike-specific TCR breadth and depth were significantly higher than at day 0 and than in MenACWY recipients.

Details on this clone: It has no known antigen specificity. Base qualities are not recorded, but no much larger clone differs from it by a single base.

This sample's time point label indicates: about 28 days (+/-7) after the second vaccine dose. AZD1222 recipients with second doses at about 4 weeks or about 12 weeks were pooled, because spike-specific TCR depth and breadth did not differ between schedules. Vaccinee samples were obtained from the UK trials COV001 and COV002, which included a single-blind randomized controlled phase 2/3 trial of AZD1222 (ChAdOx1 nCoV-19) in healthy adults. Trial participant PBMC samples were collected at day 0 and day 28 after the second dose for TCRbeta chain sequencing. The CDR1 and CDR2 encoded by the germline V gene (reference sequence) are LGHDT and YNNKEL. The CDR3 runs 15 amino acids, cysteine and phenylalanine included. Only the CDR3 DNA stays, 45 bases, in frame from base 1. The junction shows trimming of 2 bases on V and 3 bases on J, plus 13 bases between the germline ends. The CDR3 regions of human TCRbeta chains were analyzed by immunosequencing. The published analysis was carried out like this. Repertoire TCRs were matched against a reference library of SARS-CoV-2-specific TCRs generated with the MIRA antigen-specificity platform. Breadth meant the fraction of unique TCRs that were SARS-CoV-2-associated, whereas depth meant the fraction of total T cells that were SARS-CoV-2-associated. Using the MIRA data, every spike-specific TCR was mapped to the spike region that the TCR reacted to and assigned to either a CD4 or a CD8 class. Log10-transformed breadth and depth values were compared by one-way ANOVA with Sidak's multiple comparisons tests. The source is immuneACCESS, and TCRdb retained only in-frame sequences with V and J called. Part of the clones is not carried over; for the studies checked, unresolved V genes explain less than half of this, and the remainder is unexplained. V and J calls and clone size are copied from that table; D and trimming were computed from the DNA. This sample lists fewer than 110,000 clones; under 95% were detected once. Together, the top ten hold roughly 6% of the sample.

Here the chain combines TRBV3-1 (or the pseudogene TRBV3-2) and TRBJ1-2, with the D gene not clear enough to name. This sequence originates from an adult who received the AZD1222 COVID-19 vaccine. Sequenced material: peripheral blood, taken 28 days after the second AZD1222 dose. The nucleotide sequence is TGTGCCAGCAGCCAAAGTGGGTTCAATGACTATGGCTACACCTTC. It translates as CASSQSGFNDYGYTF.